Presented here are 21 T cell receptor beta chains from one specimen sequenced in a study of blood T cells in healthy people across ages. Sample-barcoded 5' priming and a J-beta primer mix drove a second PCR of 7 to 11 cycles. TCRdb passed the 5' RACE reads through MiXCR, listing each CDR3 protein once. The data contain over a million distinct CDR3 sequences, about 23% of them singletons. These data also featured in a second study, about T cells of mothers and their children.

Sample: blood. The receptor source for this set is a girl aged 2 to 10 in good health.

A single count supports this clonotype. V usage is TRBV7-2 and J usage is TRBJ2-5, with D hard to call. The CDR3 is made up of 14 amino acids. Germline-derived CDR1 and CDR2 are SGHTA and FQGNSA. The V gene lost 1 base and the J gene lost 3 bases, with 9 bases spanning the gap. DNA for the CDR3: TGTGCCAGCAGCTTAGGGGCAAACGAAGAGACCCAGTACTTC. Its protein is CASSLGANEETQYF.

This clonotype has a count of ten or more. The chain couples TRBV11-2 to TRBJ2-5, with D unclear. The J call may be mistaken, given a closer DNA end match to TRBJ2-7. The CDR3 totals 14 residues. Germline values: CDR1 SGHAT, CDR2 FQNNGV. CDR3 DNA: TGTGCCAGCAGCTTAGCTTGGGGCTCCTACGAGCAGTACTTC. It codes for CASSLAWGSYEQYF.

The chain uses TRBV6-1 and TRBJ2-5, with D possibly TRBD2 on 6 matching bases. The J call may be wrong; the DNA end is better matched by TRBJ2-1. Germline CDR1 is MNHNS and CDR2 is SASEGT. The CDR3 spans 15 residues. The CDR3 here is CASSLTAGGNNEQFF. CDR3 sequence (DNA): TGTGCCAGCAGTCTTACGGCCGGGGGTAACAATGAGCAGTTCTTC.

The table lists this clonotype with a count of one. The chain carries TRBV18 and TRBJ2-5; 8 positions agree with TRBD2. The J call may be wrong; the DNA end is better matched by TRBJ2-1. This CDR3 has 16 amino acids. Germline-derived CDR1 and CDR2 are KGHSH and LQKENI. In nucleotides, the CDR3 is TGTGCCAGCTCACCCCCCGCAGCGGGAGATTTCAATGAGCAGTTCTTC. This gives the protein CASSPPAAGDFNEQFF.

The genes are TRBV7-3 and TRBJ2-1, with TRBD2 matching 10 bases. The V gene end was trimmed by 5 bases and the J gene end by 5 bases; junction bases not matched to a gene: 9. The CDR3 extends over 16 amino acids. CDR1 and CDR2 from the germline V gene are SGHTA and FQGTGA. For the CDR3, the DNA is TGTGCCAGCAGCCCCATAACAGCGGGAGGGAACAATGAGCAGTTCTTC. This encodes CASSPITAGGNNEQFF.

The gene calls are TRBV7-9 and TRBJ2-5; the D is unclear. The length of the CDR3 is 16 residues. V gave up 5 bases and J gave up 0 bases, with 16 bases separating them. Germline CDR1 is SEHNR and CDR2 is FQNEAQ (reference sequence). The CDR3 sequence is CASSPFRFGYQETQYF. The CDR3 DNA reads TGTGCCAGCAGCCCCTTCCGCTTTGGGTACCAAGAGACCCAGTACTTC.

This clonotype has a handful of counts. The V call is TRBV10-2, the J call TRBJ2-1; no clear D gene. Germline CDR1 is WSHSY and CDR2 is SAAADI. V lost 0 bases, J lost 9 bases, and 12 bases lay in between. The CDR3 spans 14 residues. CDR3: CASSESGSIGEQFF. CDR3 coding DNA: TGCGCCAGCAGTGAGTCGGGGTCCATTGGTGAGCAGTTCTTC.

This chain links TRBV4-1 with TRBJ1-4, with unresolved D. This CDR3 has 13 residues. Germline CDR1 and CDR2: MGHRA and YSYEKL. The V end was cut by 1 base, the J end by 6 bases, with 6 bases between. CDR3 coding DNA: TGCGCCAGCAGCCAAGCGAATGATGAAAAACTGTTTTTT. Amino acid sequence: CASSQANDEKLFF.

This clonotype came up a few times. V gene TRBV10-3 combines with J gene TRBJ2-3, with D perhaps given as TRBD1 or TRBD2 (6 bases each). Germline V lookup: CDR1 ENHRY, CDR2 SYGVKD. Trimming shortened V by 8 bases and J by 5 bases, and 8 bases separated the two germline ends. The CDR3 has 11 amino acids. CDR3 nucleotide sequence: TGTGCCATCGGGGGGCAAGATACGCAGTATTTT. This sequence encodes CAIGGQDTQYF.

This clonotype was detected many times. The J gene is TRBJ2-7, the V gene TRBV20-1; D unresolved. Deletions cut 3 bases from V and 0 bases from J, with 12 bases between. There are 14 residues in the CDR3. The germline gives CDR1 DFQATT, CDR2 SNEGSKA (reference sequence). The DNA for the CDR3 is TGCAGTGCTAGGGCTAGAGAGGTCTCCTACGAGCAGTACTTC. This gives the protein CSARAREVSYEQYF.

This clonotype turned up a few times. V is TRBV7-2 and J is TRBJ2-4; possibly TRBD2 for D (5 bases). This CDR3 is built from 14 residues. V shed 4 bases and J shed 8 bases, with 15 bases lying between them. In germline, CDR1 is SGHTA, CDR2 FQGNSA. Written as DNA, the CDR3 is TGTGCCAGCAGCTCGCTGGGGAGCCTCGACATTCAGTACTTC. It encodes CASSSLGSLDIQYF.

The chain combines TRBV6-1 with TRBJ1-2; perhaps TRBD1 as D (5 bases). Trimming took 6 bases from V and 0 from J, leaving 14 bases between them. The germline V gene encodes CDR1 MNHNS and CDR2 SASEGT. The CDR3 runs to 15 residues. The CDR3 DNA reads TGTGCCAGCAGGCTCACAGGCCTGCCTAACTATGGCTACACCTTC. Protein sequence: CASRLTGLPNYGYTF.

This chain links TRBV7-2 with TRBJ2-3, with a weak D call TRBD2 (6 bases). The length of the CDR3 is 13 residues. Per the germline V gene, CDR1 is SGHTA and CDR2 is FQGNSA. Trimming took off 1 base at V and 10 bases at J, with 12 bases between the two ends. In DNA, the CDR3 is TGTGCCAGCAGCTTAGGGTTAGCGGAGTCGCAGTATTTT. This encodes CASSLGLAESQYF.

This clonotype was seen a handful of times. The rearrangement uses TRBV7-6 and TRBJ2-3; TRBD1 matches at 7 bases. Germline V gene sequence: CDR1 SGHVS, CDR2 FNYEAQ. This CDR3 contains 17 residues. The J segment lost 1 base and the V segment lost 3 bases, leaving 10 bases of the junction unmatched. CDR3 residues: CASSFAPSGTGTDTQYF. The CDR3, as DNA: TGTGCCAGCAGCTTCGCGCCCTCCGGGACAGGCACAGATACGCAGTATTTT.

The CDR3 region has the DNA TGTGCCAGCAGCACCCAGAGCATTTCCACAGATACGCAGTATTTT. Protein sequence: CASSTQSISTDTQYF. The chain combines TRBV7-9 with TRBJ2-3; D unresolved. CDR3 length equals 15 residues. The germline V gene has CDR1 SEHNR and CDR2 FQNEAQ (reference sequence). Between the trimmed V and J ends, which lost 5 bases and 2 bases, there was a span of 14 bases. The variable domain in full, with the rest retrieved from reference TRBV7-9 and TRBJ2-3, is DTGVSQNPRHKITKRGQNVTFRCDPISEHNRLYWYRQTLGQGPEFLTYFQNEAQLEKSRLLSDRFSAERPKGSFSTLEIQRTEQGDSAMYLCASSTQSISTDTQYFGPGTRLTVL.

This sequence joins TRBV19 and TRBJ1-5; TRBD1 agrees at 7 bases. Trimming at V came to 5 bases and at J to 4 bases, leaving 5 bases not matched to a gene. CDR1 is LNHDA and CDR2 is SQIVND in the germline V gene (reference sequence). The CDR3 consists of 14 residues. CDR3 coding DNA: TGTGCCAGTAGTCCCGGACAGGAGAATCAGCCCCAGCATTTT. Protein product: CASSPGQENQPQHF.

The chain has TRBV7-9 and TRBJ1-1; D is ambiguous. V was pared by 5 bases and J by 4 bases, with 17 bases between. The CDR3 contains 15 residues. Per the germline V gene, CDR1 is SEHNR and CDR2 is FQNEAQ (reference sequence). CDR3: CASSVPLRLGTEAFF. The CDR3 DNA reads TGTGCCAGCAGCGTCCCACTCCGGTTGGGCACTGAAGCTTTCTTT.

In its sample, this clonotype was seen a few times. The chain has TRBV19 and TRBJ2-1; D is unresolved. The CDR3 is 13 residues long. The germline V gene encodes CDR1 LNHDA and CDR2 SQIVND (reference sequence). V was shortened by 3 bases and J by 6 bases, with 9 bases between the two germline ends. Here the CDR3 reads CASSMGWSNEQFF. In DNA, the CDR3 is TGTGCCAGTAGTATGGGTTGGAGCAATGAGCAGTTCTTC.

The rearrangement uses TRBV20-1 and TRBJ2-1; 8 bases map to TRBD2. The CDR3 is made up of 13 amino acids. The germline gives CDR1 DFQATT, CDR2 SNEGSKA (reference sequence). Unmatched junction bases numbered 4, after V lost 3 bases and J lost 6 bases. The CDR3 bases are TGCAGTGCTAGGGCCGGGACTAGCAATGAGCAGTTCTTC. It is translated as CSARAGTSNEQFF.

The chain is built from TRBV5-5 and TRBJ2-4; possibly TRBD2 for D (6 bases). Per the germline V gene, CDR1 is SGHKS and CDR2 is YYEKEE (reference sequence). V dropped 4 bases and J dropped 3 bases, with 23 bases sitting between them. This CDR3 has 18 amino acids. The CDR3 reads CASSRTSLEKGGKNIQYF. The CDR3 DNA follows: TGTGCCAGCAGCCGAACAAGTCTGGAGAAGGGAGGCAAAAACATTCAGTACTTC.

On this clonotype itself: One end of the junction does not line up with germline, which may come from a read error. The chain joins TRBV3-1 to TRBJ2-5, with D possibly matching TRBD1 (6 bases). Germline values: CDR1 LGHDT, CDR2 YNNKEL (reference sequence). This CDR3 region has 13 residues. The CDR3: CASSQPTGNEYFF. The CDR3 DNA follows: TGTGCCAGCAGCCAACCAACAGGGAATGAGTATTTCTTC.